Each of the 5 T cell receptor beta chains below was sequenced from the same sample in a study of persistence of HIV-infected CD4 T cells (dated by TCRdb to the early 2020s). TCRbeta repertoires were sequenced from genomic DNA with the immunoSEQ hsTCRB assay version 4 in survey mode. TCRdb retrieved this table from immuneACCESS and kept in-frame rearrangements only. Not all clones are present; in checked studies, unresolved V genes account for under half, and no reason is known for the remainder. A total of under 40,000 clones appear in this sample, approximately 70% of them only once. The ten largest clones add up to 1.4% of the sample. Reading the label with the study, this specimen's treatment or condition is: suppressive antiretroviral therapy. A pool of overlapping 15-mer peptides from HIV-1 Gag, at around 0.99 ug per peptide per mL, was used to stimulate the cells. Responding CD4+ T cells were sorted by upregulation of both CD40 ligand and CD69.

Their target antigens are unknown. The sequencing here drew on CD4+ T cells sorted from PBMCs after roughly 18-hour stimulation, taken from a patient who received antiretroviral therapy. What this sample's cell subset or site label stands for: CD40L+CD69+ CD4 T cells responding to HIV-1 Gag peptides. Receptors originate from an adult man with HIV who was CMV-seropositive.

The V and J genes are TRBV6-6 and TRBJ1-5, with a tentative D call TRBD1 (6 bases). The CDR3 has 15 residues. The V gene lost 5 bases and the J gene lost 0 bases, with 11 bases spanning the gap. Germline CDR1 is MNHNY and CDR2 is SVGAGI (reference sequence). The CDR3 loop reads CASSPDRYSNQPQHF. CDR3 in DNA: TGTGCCAGCAGTCCGGACAGATATAGCAATCAGCCCCAGCATTTT.

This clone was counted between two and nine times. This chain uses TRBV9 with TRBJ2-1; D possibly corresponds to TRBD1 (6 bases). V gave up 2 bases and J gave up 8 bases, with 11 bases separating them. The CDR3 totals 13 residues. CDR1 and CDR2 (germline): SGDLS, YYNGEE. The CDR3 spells CASSVRTVDEQFF. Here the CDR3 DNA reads TGTGCCAGCAGCGTCAGGACAGTAGATGAGCAGTTCTTC.

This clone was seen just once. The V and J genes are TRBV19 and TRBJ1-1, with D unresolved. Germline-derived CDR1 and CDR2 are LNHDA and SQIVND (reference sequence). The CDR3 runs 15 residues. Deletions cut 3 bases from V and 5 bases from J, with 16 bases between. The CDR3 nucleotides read TGTGCCAGTAGTATTGGTGCGGGCAGGTTTACTGAAGCTTTCTTT. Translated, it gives CASSIGAGRFTEAFF. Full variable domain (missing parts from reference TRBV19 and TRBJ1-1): DGGITQSPKYLFRKEGQNVTLSCEQNLNHDAMYWYRQDPGQGLRLIYYSQIVNDFQKGDIAEGYSVSREKKESFPLTVTSAQKNPTAFYLCASSIGAGRFTEAFFGQGTRLTVV.

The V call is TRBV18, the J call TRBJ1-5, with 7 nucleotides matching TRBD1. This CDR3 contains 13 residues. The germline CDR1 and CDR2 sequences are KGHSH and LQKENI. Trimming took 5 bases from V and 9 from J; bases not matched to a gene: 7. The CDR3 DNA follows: TGTGCCAGCTCAGGGACAGAGCTGACGCCCCAGCATTTT. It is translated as CASSGTELTPQHF. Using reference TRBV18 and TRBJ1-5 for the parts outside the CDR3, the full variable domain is NAGVMQNPRHLVRRRGQEARLRCSPMKGHSHVYWYRQLPEEGLKFMVYLQKENIIDESGMPKERFSAEFPKEGPSILRIQQVVRGDSAAYFCASSGTELTPQHFGDGTRLSIL.

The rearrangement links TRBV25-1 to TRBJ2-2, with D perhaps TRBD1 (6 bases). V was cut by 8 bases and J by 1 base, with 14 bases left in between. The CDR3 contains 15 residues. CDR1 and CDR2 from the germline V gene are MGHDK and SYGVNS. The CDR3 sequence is CASGTGTKNTGELFF. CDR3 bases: TGTGCCAGCGGGACGGGGACAAAGAACACCGGGGAGCTGTTTTTT.